A selection of T cell receptor beta chains follows, all from one sample in a study of cytomegalovirus exposure and HLA in healthy donors. Method: immunoSEQ multiplex PCR; TCRdb's copy keeps in-frame clones and lacks some. The profile shows some 150,000 clones, 74% of them singletons. Sequenced input: PBMCs. The receptors were sampled from a young man in good health and CMV-seronegative. CDR3s include the opening cysteine and the closing phenylalanine or tryptophan. A D gene is named only where the DNA matches it firmly. Part of the rows lack a size; the others show once, few, many or a class for expanded clones.

abundance: few; j_gene: TRBJ2-7; v_gene: TRBV10-3; d_gene: NA; CDR3nt: TGTGCCATTACACAGGGAGCCCGTTTATCCTACGAGCAGTACTTC; CDR3aa: CAITQGARLSYEQYF
abundance: NA; j_gene: TRBJ2-7; v_gene: TRBV28; d_gene: TRBD1; CDR3nt: TGTGCCAGCAGCCGAGGGGGGACAGGGCGCGAGCAGTACTTC; CDR3aa: CASSRGGTGREQYF
abundance: NA; j_gene: TRBJ2-7; v_gene: TRBV5-6; d_gene: TRBD1; CDR3nt: TGTGCCAGCAGCTTGGTGGGACAGGATTGCCAGCAGTACTTC; CDR3aa: CASSLVGQDCQQYF
abundance: NA; j_gene: TRBJ2-3; v_gene: TRBV28; d_gene: NA; CDR3nt: TGTGCCAGCAGTTTATTGGGGGCGGGCACAGATACGCAGTATTTT; CDR3aa: CASSLLGAGTDTQYF
abundance: NA; j_gene: TRBJ2-2; v_gene: TRBV5-4; d_gene: NA; CDR3nt: TGTGCCAGCAGCCACGAGCACGGTTCCGGGGAGCTGTTTTTT; CDR3aa: CASSHEHGSGELFF
abundance: once; j_gene: TRBJ2-3; v_gene: TRBV29-1; d_gene: TRBD2; CDR3nt: TGCAGCGTCACTAGCGGGGGGGGAAATACGCAGTATTTT; CDR3aa: CSVTSGGGNTQYF
abundance: NA; j_gene: TRBJ2-3; v_gene: TRBV7-9; d_gene: TRBD2; CDR3nt: TGTGCCAGCAGCCCTAGCGGGGGGCCGGGAGATACGCAGTATTTT; CDR3aa: CASSPSGGPGDTQYF
abundance: NA; j_gene: TRBJ1-2; v_gene: TRBV21-1; d_gene: NA; CDR3nt: TGTGCCAGCAGCAAAGATCGGACTACCCCCTATGGCTACACCTTC; CDR3aa: CASSKDRTTPYGYTF
abundance: few; j_gene: TRBJ1-5; v_gene: TRBV7-3; d_gene: TRBD1; CDR3nt: TGTGCCAGCAGCCTTGACAGGGGAGGAACCCAGCATTTT; CDR3aa: CASSLDRGGTQHF
abundance: NA; j_gene: TRBJ2-7; v_gene: TRBV19; d_gene: TRBD1; CDR3nt: TGTGCCAGTAGAGATCCCGGGACAGGCTCCTACGAGCAGTACTTC; CDR3aa: CASRDPGTGSYEQYF
abundance: NA; j_gene: TRBJ2-3; v_gene: TRBV6-1; d_gene: TRBD2; CDR3nt: TGTGCCAGCATGATCGGGGGGAGCACAGATACGCAGTATTTT; CDR3aa: CASMIGGSTDTQYF
abundance: NA; j_gene: TRBJ2-7; v_gene: TRBV7-2; d_gene: NA; CDR3nt: TGTGCCAGCAGCTACCGACGGCTGCAGGACGAGCAGTACTTC; CDR3aa: CASSYRRLQDEQYF
abundance: NA; j_gene: TRBJ1-2; v_gene: TRBV4-2; d_gene: NA; CDR3nt: TGTGCCAGCAGCCAACAACCCCTCGGAACAGGATTCTACGGCTACACCTTC; CDR3aa: CASSQQPLGTGFYGYTF
abundance: few; j_gene: TRBJ1-1; v_gene: TRBV27; d_gene: NA; CDR3nt: TGTGCCAGCAGTCCCCGTGTAGGGTCCGGAGGGGCTTTCTTT; CDR3aa: CASSPRVGSGGAFF
abundance: NA; j_gene: TRBJ2-7; v_gene: TRBV10-3; d_gene: TRBD1; CDR3nt: TGTGCCATCAGTGTTACAGGGGACTACGAGCAGTACTTC; CDR3aa: CAISVTGDYEQYF
abundance: NA; j_gene: TRBJ1-1; v_gene: TRBV6-1; d_gene: NA; CDR3nt: TGTGCCAGCACCCGAGAGGGTGGCACTGAAGCTTTCTTT; CDR3aa: CASTREGGTEAFF
abundance: NA; j_gene: TRBJ2-1; v_gene: TRBV25-1; d_gene: TRBD2; CDR3nt: TGTGCCAGCAGTGACCCGTTGCCTAGCGGGGGGGACTGGGGTGAGCAGTTCTTC; CDR3aa: CASSDPLPSGGDWGEQFF
abundance: few; j_gene: TRBJ1-6; v_gene: TRBV7-9; d_gene: NA; CDR3nt: TGTGCCAGCAGCTTAGGGCAGGGCTCTAATTCACCCCTCCACTTT; CDR3aa: CASSLGQGSNSPLHF
abundance: NA; j_gene: TRBJ2-7; v_gene: TRBV7-8; d_gene: NA; CDR3nt: TGTGCCAGCAGCTTATGGGACAATACCTACGAGCAGTACTTC; CDR3aa: CASSLWDNTYEQYF
abundance: NA; j_gene: TRBJ1-4; v_gene: TRBV4-1; d_gene: NA; CDR3nt: TGCGCCAGCAGCCAACCAGGAAAACGGGAAAAACTGTTTTTT; CDR3aa: CASSQPGKREKLFF
abundance: NA; j_gene: TRBJ2-3; v_gene: TRBV30; d_gene: NA; CDR3nt: TGTGCCTGGAGTCCTCCGACTAGAGCGGATACGCAGTATTTT; CDR3aa: CAWSPPTRADTQYF
abundance: NA; j_gene: TRBJ2-1; v_gene: TRBV6-1; d_gene: NA; CDR3nt: TGTGCCAGCATCCTACAGTACAATGAGCAGTTCTTC; CDR3aa: CASILQYNEQFF
abundance: NA; j_gene: TRBJ2-1; v_gene: TRBV10-3; d_gene: TRBD2; CDR3nt: TGTGCCATCAGTGGTTCCGGGACTAGCGGGGGGGCCAATGAGCAGTTCTTC; CDR3aa: CAISGSGTSGGANEQFF
abundance: NA; j_gene: TRBJ2-1; v_gene: TRBV5-1; d_gene: TRBD1; CDR3nt: TGCGCCAGCAGCCTTGGACAGGGTATAGTCGGTGAGCAGTTCTTC; CDR3aa: CASSLGQGIVGEQFF
abundance: few; j_gene: TRBJ2-3; v_gene: TRBV5-1; d_gene: NA; CDR3nt: TGCGCCAGCAGCTCCCTTGTATTGGGGGACTCTACAGATACGCAGTATTTT; CDR3aa: CASSSLVLGDSTDTQYF
abundance: NA; j_gene: TRBJ1-2; v_gene: TRBV5-1; d_gene: TRBD1; CDR3nt: TGCGCCAGCAGCTGGGGGACAGGGGAGGATGGCTACACCTTC; CDR3aa: CASSWGTGEDGYTF
abundance: NA; j_gene: TRBJ1-2; v_gene: TRBV6-1; d_gene: NA; CDR3nt: TGTGCCAGCAGTAACCCCGACACAAACTATGGCTACACCTTC; CDR3aa: CASSNPDTNYGYTF
abundance: NA; j_gene: TRBJ1-1; v_gene: TRBV18; d_gene: NA; CDR3nt: TGTGCCAGCTCTCTTAGTCGTGACAGTGAAGCTTTCTTT; CDR3aa: CASSLSRDSEAFF
abundance: NA; j_gene: TRBJ2-5; v_gene: TRBV28; d_gene: NA; CDR3nt: TGTGCCAGCAGTTTAAATGCGGGAATCCAAGAGACCCAGTACTTC; CDR3aa: CASSLNAGIQETQYF
abundance: NA; j_gene: TRBJ1-5; v_gene: TRBV28; d_gene: NA; CDR3nt: TGTGCCAGCAGTTTCGGGCAGGGGATGATCCAGCCCCAGAATTTT; CDR3aa: CASSFGQGMIQPQNF
abundance: NA; j_gene: TRBJ2-2; v_gene: TRBV19; d_gene: NA; CDR3nt: TGTGCCAGTACCATCGGCGGGGAGCTGTTTTTT; CDR3aa: CASTIGGELFF
abundance: few; j_gene: TRBJ2-3; v_gene: TRBV19; d_gene: NA; CDR3nt: TGTGCCAGTACCCCCAGGGCCGGAGATACGCAGTATTTT; CDR3aa: CASTPRAGDTQYF
abundance: NA; j_gene: TRBJ1-6; v_gene: TRBV28; d_gene: NA; CDR3nt: TGTGCCAGCAGAGATTCTGGGCGACCTTATTCACCCCTCCACTTT; CDR3aa: CASRDSGRPYSPLHF
abundance: NA; j_gene: TRBJ2-1; v_gene: TRBV10-3; d_gene: NA; CDR3nt: TGTGCCATAGGTAGCTATGAAGAGCAGTTCTTC; CDR3aa: CAIGSYEEQFF
abundance: once; j_gene: TRBJ1-1; v_gene: TRBV18; d_gene: NA; CDR3nt: TGTGCCAGCTCACCACAGGGCGGGTCTTCTGAAGCTTTCTTT; CDR3aa: CASSPQGGSSEAFF
abundance: once; j_gene: TRBJ1-2; v_gene: TRBV7-9; d_gene: TRBD1; CDR3nt: TGTGCCAGCACTACAGGGGGCTCCTCCTATGGCTACACCTTC; CDR3aa: CASTTGGSSYGYTF
abundance: few; j_gene: TRBJ2-1; v_gene: TRBV5-6; d_gene: TRBD1; CDR3nt: TGTGCCAGCAGCATCGGGACAGGGGTGAACAATGAGCAGTTCTTC; CDR3aa: CASSIGTGVNNEQFF
abundance: NA; j_gene: TRBJ2-7; v_gene: TRBV28; d_gene: NA; CDR3nt: TGTGCCAGCAGTTTCGTAACAGCCTACGAGCAGTACTTC; CDR3aa: CASSFVTAYEQYF
abundance: NA; j_gene: TRBJ2-1; v_gene: TRBV19; d_gene: NA; CDR3nt: TGTGCCAGTAGTATAAAGGGGGACCTGGACTATGAGCAGTTCTTC; CDR3aa: CASSIKGDLDYEQFF
abundance: few; j_gene: TRBJ2-7; v_gene: TRBV4-2; d_gene: TRBD2; CDR3nt: TGTGCCAGCAGCCAAGATGGACTAGCGGGGGGGTACGAGCAGTACTTC; CDR3aa: CASSQDGLAGGYEQYF
abundance: NA; j_gene: TRBJ1-4; v_gene: TRBV14; d_gene: NA; CDR3nt: TGTGCCAGCAGCCAAGTCCCAGGGCCTGGTGAAAAACTGTTTTTT; CDR3aa: CASSQVPGPGEKLFF
abundance: few; j_gene: TRBJ1-1; v_gene: TRBV19; d_gene: NA; CDR3nt: TGTGCCAGTACCTCAGCCAGGGGACTAGGTGAAGCTTTCTTT; CDR3aa: CASTSARGLGEAFF
abundance: NA; j_gene: TRBJ1-1; v_gene: TRBV29-1; d_gene: NA; CDR3nt: TGCAGCGTTGAATGGAGTGAGGGAGCTTTCTTT; CDR3aa: CSVEWSEGAFF
abundance: NA; j_gene: TRBJ2-7; v_gene: TRBV5-6; d_gene: NA; CDR3nt: TGTGCCAGCAGCTTCGGGAGTTTCTACGGGCAGTACTTC; CDR3aa: CASSFGSFYGQYF
abundance: once; j_gene: TRBJ2-5; v_gene: TRBV7-9; d_gene: TRBD2; CDR3nt: TGTGCCAGCAGCTTAGGGACTAGCGGGGGAAAGACCCAGTACTTC; CDR3aa: CASSLGTSGGKTQYF
abundance: NA; j_gene: TRBJ2-7; v_gene: TRBV11-2; d_gene: TRBD1; CDR3nt: TGTGCCAGCAGCTCCCGGGACAGGACCTACGAGCAGTACTTC; CDR3aa: CASSSRDRTYEQYF
abundance: NA; j_gene: TRBJ1-1; v_gene: TRBV7-2; d_gene: TRBD1; CDR3nt: TGTGCCAGCAGCCTAGGACAGGGTACTGAAGCTTTCTTT; CDR3aa: CASSLGQGTEAFF
abundance: few; j_gene: TRBJ2-5; v_gene: TRBV7-3; d_gene: NA; CDR3nt: TGTGCCAGCAGCTTATCGGGGGTTAGCGGCCAGACCCAGTACTTC; CDR3aa: CASSLSGVSGQTQYF